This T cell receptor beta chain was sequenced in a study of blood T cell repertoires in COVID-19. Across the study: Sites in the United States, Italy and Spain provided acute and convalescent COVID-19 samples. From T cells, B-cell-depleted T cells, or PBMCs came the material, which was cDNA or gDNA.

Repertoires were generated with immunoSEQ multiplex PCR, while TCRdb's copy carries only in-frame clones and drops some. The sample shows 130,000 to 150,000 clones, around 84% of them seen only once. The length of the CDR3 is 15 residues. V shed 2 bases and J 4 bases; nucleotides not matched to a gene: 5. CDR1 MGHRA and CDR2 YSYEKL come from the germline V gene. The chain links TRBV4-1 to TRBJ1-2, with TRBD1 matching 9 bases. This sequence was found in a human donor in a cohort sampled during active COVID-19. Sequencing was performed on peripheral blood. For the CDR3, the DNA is TGCGCCAGCAGCCAACGACAGGGGGGACTCTATGGCTACACCTTC. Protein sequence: CASSQRQGGLYGYTF.